This T cell receptor beta chain derives from a study of patients and donors after allogeneic stem cell transplantation. This CDR3 contains 15 residues. V was trimmed by 1 base and J by 1 base, leaving 10 bases between them. From germline, CDR1 is SGDLS and CDR2 YYNGEE. Using its own MiXCR run on the RT-PCR reads, TCRdb lists one record per CDR3 protein. This sample carries about 960,000 distinct CDR3 sequences, roughly 18% of them seen once, and the ten largest clones take 5% to 7.5%. In its sample, this clonotype was seen a few times. The chain has TRBV9 and TRBJ2-3; unclear D gene. The receptor was derived from a human donor who was either an allogeneic HSCT recipient or a stem cell or donor lymphocyte infusion donor (not recorded which). It is not recorded whose cells these are; they may come from a transplant donor. The sample comprised blood, either unsorted or a sorted T cell fraction (not recorded which). CDR3 sequence reads: CASSVQNSGTDTQYF. For the CDR3, the DNA is TGTGCCAGCAGCGTACAAAATAGTGGCACAGATACGCAGTATTTT.